This T cell receptor beta chain was identified in a study of blood T cell repertoires in COVID-19 (TCRdb year 2020). General notes on the study: The collaborator samples originated in the United States, Italy and Spain and spanned the acute and convalescent phases of COVID-19. The repertoires were released in a freely available public database meant as a resource for research on the immune response to SARS-CoV-2. Where available, HLA class I and class II types were taken from metadata supplied by the sample provider and were not determined by assay-based typing. A de-identified subject ID, COVID-19 status, age in years and sex were almost always included in the sample metadata. The samples were drawn from the first 160 participants of the ongoing ImmuneRACE study and from 1,254 subjects provided by 6 global collaborators. Subjects who had been exposed to COVID-19, were actively infected with it, or had recovered from it provided the deeply sampled blood TCRbeta repertoires that made up the dataset. The prospective study material was composed of cDNA or gDNA derived from T cells, B-cell-depleted T cells, or PBMCs.

Its CDR3 holds 18 amino acids, cysteine through phenylalanine. Only CDR3 DNA is held: 54 bases, read in frame from base 1. The germline V gene (reference sequence) provides CDR1 LNHDA and CDR2 SQIVND. Trimming removed 8 bases from V and 1 base from J; the gene matches leave 9 bases unexplained. General findings and caveats noted by the study authors: How much clinical and demographic metadata was included differed by source and by participant, and the metadata was provided uncurated.

Notes on this clone: What this receptor recognizes is not known. No quality values exist for individual bases; no much larger clone is one base distant.

One collaborating source in Seattle enrolled patients during active infection and followed them longitudinally through the course of disease. Whole blood was collected in K2EDTA tubes by collaborating institutions according to the institutions' own protocols. For TCRbeta analysis, collaborators shipped samples in one of three forms: frozen whole blood, isolated PBMCs, or DNA extracted from either of those sample types. TCRbeta CDR3 regions were amplified from genomic DNA by means of the immunoSEQ Assay, a bias-controlled multiplex PCR. On the authors' methods: The number of nucleated cells in each sample was estimated by amplification of reference gene primers within the assay. To quantify the absolute abundance of each unique TCRbeta CDR3 rearrangement, sequence reads were collapsed and filtered. For each sample, productive Simpson clonality was calculated as the square root of Simpson's diversity index across productive rearrangements. The table comes from immuneACCESS by way of TCRdb, which keeps in-frame sequences with V and J called. Part of the clones is missing from these tables; in studies checked, under half for an unresolved V gene and the rest for unknown reasons. The V and J calls and clone size are taken from that table; D and trimming were inferred from the DNA. The sample profile shows around 260,000 clones; around 90% of them were found once. 2% to 3% of the sample is held by the ten biggest clonotypes.

Sequencing was performed on peripheral blood. The V and J segments used are TRBV19 and TRBJ2-6, with 12 bases matching TRBD2. The receptor was derived from a person aged 18 to 35 with COVID-19, enrolled during active disease. The CDR3 corresponds to CASAPGLAGTSGANVLTF. Here is the DNA: TGTGCCAGTGCCCCAGGACTAGCGGGGACGTCTGGGGCCAACGTCCTGACTTTC. Where the CDR3 stops, the reference TRBV19 and TRBJ2-6 genes take over; the full variable domain is DGGITQSPKYLFRKEGQNVTLSCEQNLNHDAMYWYRQDPGQGLRLIYYSQIVNDFQKGDIAEGYSVSREKKESFPLTVTSAQKNPTAFYLCASAPGLAGTSGANVLTFGAGSRLTVL.